The 31 T cell receptor beta chains listed next were all sequenced from one sample in a study of blood T cell repertoires in COVID-19. Generated by immunoSEQ multiplex PCR, the TCRdb table keeps only in-frame clones and is missing some. The top ten clones hold around 9.8% of a sample with 150,000 to 180,000 clones, 80% to 90% of them seen once. Sequenced input: peripheral blood. Receptors originate from a woman in her 50s with acute or convalescent COVID-19.

The count of this clone is one. This chain uses TRBV6-2 or TRBV6-3 with TRBJ2-3; D possibly corresponds to TRBD2 (6 bases). Trimming left V 2 bases short and J 4 bases short, with 16 bases between. The V gene's germline CDR1 is MNHEY and CDR2 SVGEGT. CDR3 length: 16 residues. The CDR3 DNA reads as TGTGCCAGCAGTTACGTCTCGCGGGAAACGGCAGATACGCAGTATTTT. This codes for CASSYVSRETADTQYF.

The J gene is TRBJ2-2, the V gene TRBV5-4; no firm D call. The V end was cut by 1 base, the J end by 2 bases, with 6 bases between. The CDR3 extends over 14 amino acids. Per the germline V gene, CDR1 is SGHNT and CDR2 is YYREEE (reference sequence). CDR3: CASSLYSNTGELFF. In nucleotides, the CDR3 is TGTGCCAGCAGCTTGTACAGTAACACCGGGGAGCTGTTTTTT.

The rearrangement uses TRBV7-3 and TRBJ2-7; 8 bases are a match to TRBD1. There are 15 residues in the CDR3. After removal of 0 bases from V and 1 base from J, the junction contained 2 bases not matched to a gene. Germline CDR1 reads SGHTA; CDR2 reads FQGTGA. CDR3 region: CASSLTTGASYEQYF. The CDR3 DNA follows: TGTGCCAGCAGCTTAACGACAGGGGCGTCCTACGAGCAGTACTTC.

CDR3 sequence: CASSEDRGNQPQHF. CDR3 nucleotides: TGTGCCAGCAGTGAGGACAGGGGCAATCAGCCCCAGCATTTT. The chain links TRBV6-1 to TRBJ1-5; TRBD1 matches at 8 bases. Germline V gives CDR1 MNHNS, CDR2 SASEGT. J was trimmed by 2 bases and V by 3 bases; bases with no gene match: 0. The CDR3 contains 14 residues.

The genes are TRBV28 and TRBJ2-7; 7 nucleotides align to TRBD1. J gave up 1 base and V 5 bases, and 8 bases lay outside the gene matches. CDR1 is MDHEN and CDR2 is SYDVKM in the germline V gene. The CDR3 spans 15 residues. CDR3 sequence reads: CASSQPATGSYEQYF. The DNA for the CDR3 is TGTGCCAGCAGTCAACCCGCGACAGGGTCCTACGAGCAGTACTTC.

The chain recombines TRBV20-1 with TRBJ2-3; 8 bases agree with TRBD2. The V and J ends lost 3 bases and 2 bases, in that order; junction bases with no gene match: 10. Germline values: CDR1 DFQATT, CDR2 SNEGSKA (reference sequence). CDR3 length: 16 amino acids. CDR3 residues: CSASPERESLTDTQYF. In DNA, the CDR3 is TGCAGTGCTAGTCCGGAGCGGGAGAGTCTCACAGATACGCAGTATTTT.

In this sample, this clone turned up once. V gene TRBV10-3 combines with J gene TRBJ1-1; unclear D gene. CDR1 and CDR2 (germline): ENHRY, SYGVKD. The CDR3 has 14 amino acids. The V end lost 2 bases, the J end lost 0 bases, and 7 bases lay between the germline ends. CDR3 amino acids: CAISEGQVNTEAFF. CDR3 DNA sequence: TGTGCCATCAGTGAGGGGCAGGTGAACACTGAAGCTTTCTTT.

The V call is TRBV27, the J call TRBJ1-6; D gene uncertain. This CDR3 is 14 amino acids long. Germline V lookup: CDR1 MNHEY, CDR2 SMNVEV (reference sequence). Trimming stripped 3 bases from V and 5 bases from J, with 8 bases between. The chain's CDR3 is CASSFWQDNSPLHF. The CDR3 nucleotides are TGTGCCAGCAGTTTTTGGCAGGATAATTCACCCCTCCACTTT.

Here the CDR3 reads CASSPGRGLAKNIQYF. CDR3 sequence (DNA): TGTGCCAGCAGCCCAGGGCGGGGTCTAGCCAAAAACATTCAGTACTTC. This sequence joins TRBV3-1 (or the pseudogene TRBV3-2) and TRBJ2-4; TRBD2 is a possible D gene (6 bases). Germline V CDR1 and CDR2: LGHDT, YNNKEL (reference sequence). The V end lost 4 bases, the J end lost 0 bases, and 13 bases lay between the germline ends. The CDR3 spans 16 residues.

V and J are TRBV5-1 and TRBJ2-1; 7 bases map to TRBD1. The CDR3 consists of 14 residues. CDR1 SGHRS and CDR2 YFSETQ come from the germline V gene. V shed 4 bases, J shed 6 bases, and the junction held 7 bases outside the gene matches. CDR3 DNA sequence: TGCGCCAGCAGCGAGATTTCAGGGGGCAATGAGCAGTTCTTC. Translating it yields CASSEISGGNEQFF. The entire variable domain, with the rest obtained from reference TRBV5-1 and TRBJ2-1, is as follows: KAGVTQTPRYLIKTRGQQVTLSCSPISGHRSVSWYQQTPGQGLQFLFEYFSETQRNKGNFPGRFSGRQFSNSRSEMNVSTLELGDSALYLCASSEISGGNEQFFGPGTRLTVL.

This clone was counted a few times. J is TRBJ1-6 and V is TRBV2; D call uncertain. The CDR3 has 14 residues. V was trimmed by 8 bases and J by 0 bases, leaving 8 bases between them. Germline CDR1 and CDR2: SNHLY and FYNNEI. In DNA form, the CDR3 reads TGTGCCAGCGGGGAGAGCTCCTATAATTCACCCCTCCACTTT. Translation: CASGESSYNSPLHF.

The V and J genes are TRBV5-6 and TRBJ1-1, with D possibly matching TRBD1 (5 bases). Germline-derived CDR1 and CDR2 are SGHDT and YYEEEE. V was pared by 0 bases and J by 0 bases, with 15 bases between. The CDR3 covers 17 residues. CDR3 sequence: CASSLVAGDGVNTEAFF. DNA of the CDR3: TGTGCCAGCAGCTTGGTCGCGGGGGATGGGGTGAACACTGAAGCTTTCTTT.

Here the CDR3 reads CASSLRQDQTNTIYF. CDR3 in DNA: TGTGCCAGCAGCTTGAGACAGGATCAGACGAACACCATATATTTT. The chain has TRBV5-4 and TRBJ1-3; perhaps TRBD1 as D (6 bases). Per germline, CDR1 SGHNT and CDR2 YYREEE (reference sequence). The ends were cut back, 1 base at V and 7 bases at J, with 15 bases in the middle. The CDR3 sequence is 15 residues long.

The V and J genes are TRBV5-4 and TRBJ2-2, with 10 positions matching TRBD1. The CDR3 loop spans 16 amino acids. The ends lost 2 bases at V and 5 bases at J; junction bases unmatched: 6. Germline CDR1 reads SGHNT; CDR2 reads YYREEE (reference sequence). The CDR3 loop reads CASSLGADRGTGELFF. CDR3 DNA sequence: TGTGCCAGCAGCTTAGGAGCGGACAGGGGGACCGGGGAGCTGTTTTTT.

The chain carries TRBV3-1 (or the pseudogene TRBV3-2) and TRBJ1-1; perhaps TRBD1 as D (5 bases). Germline V lookup: CDR1 LGHDT, CDR2 YNNKEL (reference sequence). Trimming cost V 4 bases and J 3 bases, with 12 bases left between them. The CDR3 contains 14 residues. The CDR3: CASSLQGSYTEAFF. DNA for the CDR3: TGTGCCAGCAGCCTTCAGGGATCTTACACTGAAGCTTTCTTT.

The V gene is TRBV10-3, the J gene TRBJ2-7; 7 bases are a match to TRBD1. Trimming took 0 bases from V and 6 from J; bases not matched to a gene: 11. This CDR3 is built from 16 residues. Germline V gene lookup returns CDR1 ENHRY and CDR2 SYGVKD. DNA of the CDR3: TGTGCCATCAGTGAGTCCCTGGGCACAGGGGTGGTCGAGCAGTACTTC. Residues: CAISESLGTGVVEQYF.

The rearrangement links TRBV7-7 to TRBJ1-6, with D possibly matching TRBD1 (6 bases). The germline V gene has CDR1 SSHAT and CDR2 FNYEAQ (reference sequence). The CDR3 runs 15 residues. The V and J ends lost 3 bases and 9 bases respectively, with 15 bases between them. CDR3 amino acids: CASSFPGVGCSPLHF. In nucleotides, the CDR3 is TGTGCCAGCAGCTTCCCAGGGGTAGGTTGTTCACCCCTCCACTTT.

This clone was recorded a few times. The J gene is TRBJ2-2, the V gene TRBV7-2, with D unclear. This CDR3 has 14 amino acids. Germline assignment: CDR1 SGHTA and CDR2 FQGNSA. V gave up 1 base and J gave up 6 bases, with 9 bases separating them. The CDR3 DNA reads TGTGCCAGCAGCTTAGTTTTCCCTCCCGGGGAGCTGTTTTTT. Its protein is CASSLVFPPGELFF.

This clone was seen just once. The V gene is TRBV20-1, the J gene TRBJ1-1; D remains ambiguous. Germline V gives CDR1 DFQATT, CDR2 SNEGSKA (reference sequence). Trimming shortened V by 3 bases and J by 5 bases, and 7 bases separated the two germline ends. This CDR3 contains 11 residues. The CDR3 DNA sequence: TGCAGTGCTAGCTCCCGGACTGAAGCTTTCTTT. It encodes CSASSRTEAFF.

The chain couples TRBV9 to TRBJ2-2; D possibly corresponds to TRBD1 (6 bases). CDR3 length equals 18 residues. Germline lookup yields CDR1 SGDLS and CDR2 YYNGEE. The V end was cut by 0 bases, the J end by 5 bases, with 20 bases between. CDR3 loop: CASSVALSAVDRTGELFF. CDR3 DNA sequence: TGTGCCAGCAGCGTAGCCCTTTCGGCCGTAGACAGGACCGGGGAGCTGTTTTTT.

This rearrangement joins TRBV5-5 to TRBJ1-6; D is ambiguous. V gave up 6 bases and J gave up 1 base, with 14 bases separating them. Germline-derived CDR1 and CDR2 are SGHKS and YYEKEE (reference sequence). The CDR3 extends over 16 amino acids. The CDR3 nucleotides are TGTGCCAGCACCCGGTACGGGGAATCCTATAATTCACCCCTCCACTTT. Residues: CASTRYGESYNSPLHF.

The chain links TRBV28 to TRBJ2-4; tentatively, D is TRBD2 (7 bases). This CDR3 has 15 amino acids. Trimming stripped 7 bases from V and 2 bases from J, with 15 bases between. Germline-derived CDR1 and CDR2 are MDHEN and SYDVKM. This chain's CDR3 is CASKEGGGTKNIQYF. For the CDR3, the DNA is TGTGCCAGCAAAGAGGGGGGGGGTACCAAAAACATTCAGTACTTC.

The chain is built from TRBV21-1 and TRBJ2-7; the table's D call TRBD1 went unverified against the DNA. TRBV21-1 is classified as a pseudogene. This CDR3 comprises 20 residues. CDR3 in amino acids: CASSKEPGQGDGQKPYEQYF. CDR3 in DNA: TGTGCCAGCAGCAAAGAACCGGGACAGGGCGATGGTCAGAAGCCCTACGAGCAGTACTTC.

The chain joins TRBV7-8 to TRBJ1-6; possibly TRBD1 for D (6 bases). Germline CDR1 SGHVS, CDR2 FQNEAQ. The V end was cut by 8 bases, the J end by 13 bases, with 18 bases between. This CDR3 comprises 13 residues. The CDR3 is CASRWTVWDPLHF. The CDR3 nucleotides read TGTGCCAGCCGCTGGACAGTTTGGGACCCCCTCCACTTT.

The chain recombines TRBV7-2 with TRBJ1-2; 7 bases agree with TRBD1. This CDR3 is built from 15 residues. CDR1 SGHTA and CDR2 FQGNSA come from the germline V gene. With 5 bases clipped from V and 6 bases from J, the junction kept 12 bases outside the gene matches. Here the CDR3 reads CASSLTRQGSDGYTF. The CDR3 DNA sequence: TGTGCCAGCAGCCTAACTAGACAGGGAAGTGATGGCTACACCTTC.

This rearrangement joins TRBV11-2 to TRBJ1-2; D is perhaps TRBD1 (5 bases). From germline, CDR1 is SGHAT and CDR2 FQNNGV. Trimming removed 0 bases at V and 2 bases at J, with 7 bases between. This CDR3 contains 14 residues. Here the CDR3 reads CASSLETGNYGYTF. In DNA form, the CDR3 reads TGTGCCAGCAGCTTAGAAACAGGAAACTATGGCTACACCTTC. Using reference TRBV11-2 and TRBJ1-2 for the parts outside the CDR3, the full variable domain is EAGVAQSPRYKIIEKRQSVAFWCNPISGHATLYWYQQILGQGPKLLIQFQNNGVVDDSQLPKDRFSAERLKGVDSTLKIQPAKLEDSAVYLCASSLETGNYGYTFGSGTRLTVV.

The V gene is TRBV5-4, the J gene TRBJ2-7, with 11 nucleotides matching TRBD2. Germline V gene lookup returns CDR1 SGHNT and CDR2 YYREEE (reference sequence). The CDR3 is made up of 14 amino acids. Trimming at V came to 5 bases and at J to 2 bases, leaving 3 bases not matched to a gene. CDR3 sequence (DNA): TGTGCCAGCAGGATAGCGGGAGGGCCCTACGAGCAGTACTTC. This gives the protein CASRIAGGPYEQYF.

The rearrangement links TRBV28 to TRBJ1-2; D possibly corresponds to TRBD1 (5 bases). Germline V CDR1 and CDR2: MDHEN, SYDVKM. Trimming removed 7 bases at V and 3 bases at J, with 12 bases between. CDR3 length: 13 amino acids. The CDR3 region has the DNA TGTGCCAGCATGGGCAGGGCAGACTATGGCTACACCTTC. It encodes CASMGRADYGYTF.

The chain recombines TRBV28 with TRBJ2-7; 7 nucleotides agree with TRBD2. Trimming took 6 bases from V and 5 from J; bases not matched to a gene: 13. Germline V gene data show CDR1 as MDHEN and CDR2 as SYDVKM. The CDR3 consists of 15 residues. The CDR3, as DNA: TGTGCCAGCAGAGCCGGGACTACTTTCCGCCACGAGCAGTACTTC. It specifies CASRAGTTFRHEQYF.

This clone was picked up one time. The J gene is TRBJ2-7, the V gene TRBV5-1, with 9 bases identical to TRBD1. In germline, CDR1 is SGHRS, CDR2 YFSETQ. Trimming at V came to 3 bases and at J to 3 bases, leaving 4 bases not matched to a gene. There are 14 residues in the CDR3. CDR3 region: CASSSRQGGYEQYF. CDR3 nucleotides: TGCGCCAGCAGCTCCCGACAGGGGGGCTACGAGCAGTACTTC. The complete variable domain, with remaining parts taken from reference TRBV5-1 and TRBJ2-7, reads KAGVTQTPRYLIKTRGQQVTLSCSPISGHRSVSWYQQTPGQGLQFLFEYFSETQRNKGNFPGRFSGRQFSNSRSEMNVSTLELGDSALYLCASSSRQGGYEQYFGPGTRLTVT.

The chain is built from TRBV10-2 and TRBJ2-3; 14 nucleotides agree with TRBD2. CDR3 size: 17 residues. J was trimmed by 4 bases and V by 2 bases; bases with no gene match: 5. Germline V gene lookup returns CDR1 WSHSY and CDR2 SAAADI. Written as DNA, the CDR3 is TGCGCCAGCAGTGAGATAGGGACTAGCGGGGGCTCAGATACGCAGTATTTT. As protein: CASSEIGTSGGSDTQYF.